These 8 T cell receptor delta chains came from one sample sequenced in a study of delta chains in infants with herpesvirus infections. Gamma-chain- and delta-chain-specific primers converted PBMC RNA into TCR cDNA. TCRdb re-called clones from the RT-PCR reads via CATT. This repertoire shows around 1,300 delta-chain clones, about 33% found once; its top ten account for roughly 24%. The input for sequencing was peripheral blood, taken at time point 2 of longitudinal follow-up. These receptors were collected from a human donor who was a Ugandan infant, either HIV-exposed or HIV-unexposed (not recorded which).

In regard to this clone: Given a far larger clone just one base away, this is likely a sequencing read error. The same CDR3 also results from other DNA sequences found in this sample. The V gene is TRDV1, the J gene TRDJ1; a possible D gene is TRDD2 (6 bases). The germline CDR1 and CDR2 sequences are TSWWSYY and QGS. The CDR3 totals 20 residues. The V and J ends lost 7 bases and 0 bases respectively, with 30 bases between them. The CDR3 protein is CALVNAFFLRYSYYTDKLIF. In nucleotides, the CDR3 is TGTGCTCTTGTCAATGCATTCTTCCTCCGATACTCGTACTACACCGATAAACTCATCTTT.

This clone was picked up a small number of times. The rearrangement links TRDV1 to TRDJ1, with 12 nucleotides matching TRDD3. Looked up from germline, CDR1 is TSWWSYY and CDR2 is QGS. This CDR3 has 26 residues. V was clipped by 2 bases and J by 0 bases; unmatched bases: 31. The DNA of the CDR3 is TGTGCTCTTGGGGAAAGCTCCTCCCCCCATTCTGGGGGATACGGGACTTGGGAAGCGTACACCGATAAACTCATCTTT. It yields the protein CALGESSSPHSGGYGTWEAYTDKLIF.

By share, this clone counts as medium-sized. The CDR3: CALAFVLGDDTDKLIF. For the CDR3, the DNA is TGTGCTCTTGCCTTCGTACTGGGGGACGACACCGATAAACTCATCTTT. The chain links TRDV1 to TRDJ1; TRDD3 agrees at 9 bases. The CDR3 consists of 16 residues. Trimming removed 7 bases from V and 0 bases from J; junction bases left unmatched: 9. Germline-derived CDR1 and CDR2 are TSWWSYY and QGS.

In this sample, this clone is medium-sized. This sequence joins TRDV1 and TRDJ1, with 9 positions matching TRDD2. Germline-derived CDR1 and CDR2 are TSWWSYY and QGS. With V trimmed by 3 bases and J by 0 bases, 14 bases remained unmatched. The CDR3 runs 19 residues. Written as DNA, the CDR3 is TGTGCTCTTGGGGACCCCGGCCTTCCTACCCGACTTGACACCGATAAACTCATCTTT. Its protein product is CALGDPGLPTRLDTDKLIF.

CDR3 bases: TGTGCCTTTAACTATTTCCTATGGGGGAGACCTAAACTCATCTTT. Its translation: CAFNYFLWGRPKLIF. The genes are TRDV3 and TRDJ1; TRDD3 might be the D (7 bases). Trimming stripped 1 base from V and 7 bases from J, with 22 bases between. The CDR3 spans 15 residues. Germline loops: CDR1 TVYSNPD, CDR2 GDNSRS (reference sequence).

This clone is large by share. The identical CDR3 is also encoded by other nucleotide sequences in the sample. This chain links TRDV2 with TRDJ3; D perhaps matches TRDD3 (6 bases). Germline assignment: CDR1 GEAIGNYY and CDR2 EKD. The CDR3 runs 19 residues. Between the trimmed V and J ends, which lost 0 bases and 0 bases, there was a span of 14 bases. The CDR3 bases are TGTGCCTGTGACACCCACTGGGCGGCTAGCTCCTGGGACACCCGACAGATGTTTTTC. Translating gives CACDTHWAASSWDTRQMFF.

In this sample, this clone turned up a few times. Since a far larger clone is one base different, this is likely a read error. The CDR3: CALGELFMGYTDKLIF. The CDR3 bases are TGTGCTCTTGGGGAACTTTTCATGGGATACACCGATAAACTCATCTTT. V gene TRDV1 combines with J gene TRDJ1; TRDD3 is a possible D gene (5 bases). This CDR3 region has 16 residues. CDR1 TSWWSYY and CDR2 QGS come from the germline V gene. Trimming stripped 0 bases from V and 0 bases from J, with 11 bases between.

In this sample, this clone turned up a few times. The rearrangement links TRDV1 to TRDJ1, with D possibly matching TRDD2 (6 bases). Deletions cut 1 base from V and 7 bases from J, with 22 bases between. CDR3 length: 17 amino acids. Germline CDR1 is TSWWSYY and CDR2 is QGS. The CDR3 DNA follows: TGTGCTCTTGGGGAACGCCTTCCCCCTGGGATTCGTGGTAAACTCATCTTT. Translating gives CALGERLPPGIRGKLIF.